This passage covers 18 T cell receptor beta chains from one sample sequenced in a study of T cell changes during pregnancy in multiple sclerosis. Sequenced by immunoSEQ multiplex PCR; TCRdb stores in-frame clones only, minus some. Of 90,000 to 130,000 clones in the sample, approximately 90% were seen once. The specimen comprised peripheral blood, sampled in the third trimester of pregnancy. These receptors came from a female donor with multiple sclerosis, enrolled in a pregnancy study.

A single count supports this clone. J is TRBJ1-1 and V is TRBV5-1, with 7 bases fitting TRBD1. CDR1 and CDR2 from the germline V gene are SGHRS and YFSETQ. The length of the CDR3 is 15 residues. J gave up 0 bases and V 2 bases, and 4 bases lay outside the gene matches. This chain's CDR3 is CASSLPGQMNTEAFF. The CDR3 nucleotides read TGCGCCAGCAGCTTACCGGGACAGATGAACACTGAAGCTTTCTTT.

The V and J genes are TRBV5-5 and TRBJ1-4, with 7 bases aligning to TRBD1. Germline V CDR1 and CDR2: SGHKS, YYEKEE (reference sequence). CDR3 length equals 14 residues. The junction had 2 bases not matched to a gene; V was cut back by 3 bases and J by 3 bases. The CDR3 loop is CASSSGQPNEKLFF. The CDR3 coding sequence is TGTGCCAGCAGCTCGGGACAGCCTAATGAAAAACTGTTTTTT.

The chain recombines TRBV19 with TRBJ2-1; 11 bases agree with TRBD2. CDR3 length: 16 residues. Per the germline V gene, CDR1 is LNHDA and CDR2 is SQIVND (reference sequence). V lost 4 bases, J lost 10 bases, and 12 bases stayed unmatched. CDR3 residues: CASSTLAGGSVGEQFF. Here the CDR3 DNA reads TGTGCCAGTAGTACCCTAGCGGGGGGCAGCGTCGGCGAGCAGTTCTTC.

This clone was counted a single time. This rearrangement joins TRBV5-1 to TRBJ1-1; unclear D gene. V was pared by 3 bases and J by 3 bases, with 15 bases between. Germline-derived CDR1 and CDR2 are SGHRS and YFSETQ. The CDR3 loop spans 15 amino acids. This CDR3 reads CASSSLAGDDTEAFF. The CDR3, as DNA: TGCGCCAGCAGCTCCCTAGCGGGAGATGACACTGAAGCTTTCTTT.

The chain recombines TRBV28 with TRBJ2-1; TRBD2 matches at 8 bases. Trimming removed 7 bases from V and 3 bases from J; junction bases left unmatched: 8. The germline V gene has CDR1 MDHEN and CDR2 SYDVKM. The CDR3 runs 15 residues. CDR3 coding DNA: TGTGCCAGCACCCGGGGGGGGGTGAGCTACAATGAGCAGTTCTTC. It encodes CASTRGGVSYNEQFF.

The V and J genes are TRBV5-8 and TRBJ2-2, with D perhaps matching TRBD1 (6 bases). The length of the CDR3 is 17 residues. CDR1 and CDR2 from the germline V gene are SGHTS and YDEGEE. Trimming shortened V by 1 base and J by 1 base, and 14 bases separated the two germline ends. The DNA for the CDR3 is TGTGCCAGCAGCTTGTGGCAGGGGTCAGGGAACACCGGGGAGCTGTTTTTT. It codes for CASSLWQGSGNTGELFF.

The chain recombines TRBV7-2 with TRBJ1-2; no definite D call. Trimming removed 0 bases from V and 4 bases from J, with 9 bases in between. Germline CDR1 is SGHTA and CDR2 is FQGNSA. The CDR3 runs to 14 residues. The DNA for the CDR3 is TGTGCCAGCAGCTTAGCTCCCGAGGGCTATGGCTACACCTTC. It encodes CASSLAPEGYGYTF.

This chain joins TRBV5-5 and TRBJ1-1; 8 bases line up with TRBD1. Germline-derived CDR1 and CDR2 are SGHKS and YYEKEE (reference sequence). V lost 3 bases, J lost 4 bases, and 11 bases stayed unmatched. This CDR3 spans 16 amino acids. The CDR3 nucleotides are TGTGCCAGCAGCTCCCTCCAGGGGGCGCTTGGCACTGAAGCTTTCTTT. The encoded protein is CASSSLQGALGTEAFF.

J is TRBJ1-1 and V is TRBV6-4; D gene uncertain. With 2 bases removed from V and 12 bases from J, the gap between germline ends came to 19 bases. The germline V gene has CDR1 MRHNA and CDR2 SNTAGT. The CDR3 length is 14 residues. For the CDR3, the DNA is TGTGCCAGCAGTGACGTCCCCTTTAAGGAGAAAACTTTCTTT. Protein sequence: CASSDVPFKEKTFF.

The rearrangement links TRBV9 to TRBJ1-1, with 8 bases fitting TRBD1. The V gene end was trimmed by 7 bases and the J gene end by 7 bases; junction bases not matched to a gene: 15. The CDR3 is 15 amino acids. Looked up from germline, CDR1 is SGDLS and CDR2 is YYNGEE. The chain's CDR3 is CASALGTRGLGEAFF. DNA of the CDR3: TGTGCCAGCGCCCTGGGGACCAGGGGGCTAGGTGAAGCTTTCTTT.

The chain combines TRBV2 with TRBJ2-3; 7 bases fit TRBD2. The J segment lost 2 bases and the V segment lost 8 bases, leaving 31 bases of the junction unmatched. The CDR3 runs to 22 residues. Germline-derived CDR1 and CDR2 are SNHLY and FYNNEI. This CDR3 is CASSDSRSQTLAPALDTDTQYF. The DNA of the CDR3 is TGTGCCAGCTCAGATTCTAGGTCCCAAACACTAGCGCCAGCGCTTGACACAGATACGCAGTATTTT.

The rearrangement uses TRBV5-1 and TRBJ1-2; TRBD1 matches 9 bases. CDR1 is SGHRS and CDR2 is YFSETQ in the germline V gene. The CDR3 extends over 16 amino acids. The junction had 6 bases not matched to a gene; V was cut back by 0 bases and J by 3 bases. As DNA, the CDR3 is TGCGCCAGCAGCTTGGGGACAGGGGAAAGGGACTATGGCTACACCTTC. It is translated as CASSLGTGERDYGYTF.

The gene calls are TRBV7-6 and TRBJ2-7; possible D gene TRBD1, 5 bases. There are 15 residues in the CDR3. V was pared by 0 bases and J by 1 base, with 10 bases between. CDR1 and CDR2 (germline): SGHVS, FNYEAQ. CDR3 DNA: TGTGCCAGCAGCTTAGCGCATGACAGTTCCTACGAGCAGTACTTC. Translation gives CASSLAHDSSYEQYF. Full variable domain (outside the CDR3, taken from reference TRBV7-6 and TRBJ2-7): GAGVSQSPRYKVTKRGQDVALRCDPISGHVSLYWYRQALGQGPEFLTYFNYEAQQDKSGLPNDRFSAERPEGSISTLTIQRTEQRDSAMYRCASSLAHDSSYEQYFGPGTRLTVT.

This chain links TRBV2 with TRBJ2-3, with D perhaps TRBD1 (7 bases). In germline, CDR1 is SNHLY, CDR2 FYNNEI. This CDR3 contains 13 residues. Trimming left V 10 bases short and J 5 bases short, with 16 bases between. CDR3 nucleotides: TGTGCCACGCAGGGGGGTTTGGGAGATACGCAGTATTTT. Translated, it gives CATQGGLGDTQYF.

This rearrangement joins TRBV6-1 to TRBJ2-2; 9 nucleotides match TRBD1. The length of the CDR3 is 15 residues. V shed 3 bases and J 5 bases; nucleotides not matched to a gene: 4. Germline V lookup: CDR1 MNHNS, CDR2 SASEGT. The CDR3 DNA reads TGTGCCAGCAGTGAGGGACAGGGAAGGACCGGGGAGCTGTTTTTT. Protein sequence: CASSEGQGRTGELFF.

CDR3 residues: CAWSGPGTETQYF. CDR3 sequence (DNA): TGTGCCTGGAGTGGCCCGGGTACGGAGACCCAGTACTTC. V and J are TRBV30 and TRBJ2-5; D gene ambiguous. There are 13 residues in the CDR3. Trimming shortened V by 1 base and J by 5 bases, and 11 bases separated the two germline ends. The germline gives CDR1 GTSNPN, CDR2 SVGIG (reference sequence).

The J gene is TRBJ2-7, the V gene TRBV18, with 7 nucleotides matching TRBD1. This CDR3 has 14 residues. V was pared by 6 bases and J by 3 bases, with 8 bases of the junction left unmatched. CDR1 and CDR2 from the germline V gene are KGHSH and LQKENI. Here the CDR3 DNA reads TGTGCCAGCTCCCTTCGGGACAGCTACTACGAGCAGTACTTC. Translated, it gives CASSLRDSYYEQYF.

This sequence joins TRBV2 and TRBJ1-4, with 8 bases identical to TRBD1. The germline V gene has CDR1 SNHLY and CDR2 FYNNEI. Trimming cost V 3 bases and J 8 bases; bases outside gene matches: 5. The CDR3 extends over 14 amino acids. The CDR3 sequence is CASSDWTGSEKLFF. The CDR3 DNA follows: TGTGCCAGCAGTGACTGGACAGGGTCGGAAAAACTGTTTTTT.